This T cell receptor beta chain appears in the sequencing data of a study of T cell repertoires in cytomegalovirus infection. The wider study: Researchers turned to recently identified HLA-C-restricted CMV epitopes as well as well-studied HLA-B-restricted ones. Evidence of both CMV infection and a matching HLA type came from public TCR beta signatures.

About this clonotype: Antigen unknown.

The study's findings and limits: Within the response measured ex vivo, HLA-C-restricted CMV-specific TCR beta clonotypes were dominant. Pooled public TCR beta family frequency picked out CMV carriers with the relevant HLA.

Germline V gives CDR1 SGHVS, CDR2 FQNEAQ. The ends were cut back, 5 bases at V and 2 bases at J, with 24 bases in the middle. The CDR3 loop spans 18 amino acids. One entry per CDR3 protein results from TCRdb running MiXCR on the reads. This table has about 160,000 distinct CDR3 sequences, roughly 22% appearing once. The chain joins TRBV7-8 to TRBJ1-2; D is possibly TRBD1 (5 bases). The sample consisted of CD8+ T cells from cultured PBMCs, taken from culture after CMV antigen stimulation. This sequence originates from a human donor in good health (CMV status not recorded). Some clones in this sample may be carry-over from other donors' samples. CDR3 in amino acids: CASSHTTGIGDLNYGYTF. CDR3 nucleotides: TGTGCCAGCAGCCATACAACAGGAATTGGGGACCTAAACTATGGCTACACCTTC.